A single sample gave rise to the 13 T cell receptor beta chains below, sequenced in a study of shared clonotypes between healthy human individuals. Repertoires were generated with immunoSEQ multiplex PCR, while TCRdb's copy carries only in-frame clones and drops some. This sample carries under 2.5 million clones, around 92% of them seen once, and the ten largest clones take around 0.35%. The sequenced material came from naive CD4+ T cells from PBMCs. Subset defined: CD45RA+ positively selected. These receptors were collected from a man in his late teens or twenties in good health. Some clones in this sample may be carry-over from other donors' samples.

The J gene is TRBJ2-1, the V gene TRBV5-1; TRBD2 aligns across 16 bases. The length of the CDR3 is 20 residues. J was trimmed by 10 bases and V by 4 bases; bases with no gene match: 20. CDR1 and CDR2 from the germline V gene are SGHRS and YFSETQ. The CDR3 loop is CASSANSPLGLAGGTEEQFF. The CDR3 DNA follows: TGCGCCAGCAGCGCAAACTCGCCGCTGGGACTAGCGGGAGGGACTGAGGAGCAGTTCTTC. The whole variable domain, filled in from reference TRBV5-1 and TRBJ2-1, reads KAGVTQTPRYLIKTRGQQVTLSCSPISGHRSVSWYQQTPGQGLQFLFEYFSETQRNKGNFPGRFSGRQFSNSRSEMNVSTLELGDSALYLCASSANSPLGLAGGTEEQFFGPGTRLTVL.

A remark on this clone: The same CDR3 can be traced to other DNA sequences in this sample. The CDR3 DNA follows: TGTGCCAGCAGCTTACAGGCCTACGAGCAGTACTTC. Translation gives CASSLQAYEQYF. J is TRBJ2-7 and V is TRBV7-9, with D unresolved. Germline V CDR1 and CDR2: SEHNR, FQNEAQ (reference sequence). The ends were cut back, 2 bases at V and 2 bases at J, with 4 bases in the middle. The CDR3 totals 12 residues.

The chain links TRBV18 to TRBJ2-3, with D tentatively TRBD1 (6 bases). The germline CDR1 and CDR2 sequences are KGHSH and LQKENI. The CDR3 sequence is 16 residues long. Trimming pared 3 bases from V and 8 bases from J, leaving 21 bases between. CDR3 sequence: CASSPPGAGASGTQYF. The DNA for the CDR3 is TGTGCCAGCTCACCTCCCGGCGCAGGGGCGTCCGGTACGCAGTATTTT.

The chain links TRBV11-2 to TRBJ1-5, with D possibly being TRBD1 (5 bases). This CDR3 comprises 16 residues. CDR1 is SGHAT and CDR2 is FQNNGV in the germline V gene. V gave up 0 bases and J gave up 4 bases, with 13 bases separating them. CDR3 loop: CASSLDGGGWNQPQHF. The CDR3 DNA sequence: TGTGCCAGCAGCTTAGATGGGGGTGGGTGGAATCAGCCCCAGCATTTT.

The rearrangement joins TRBV9 to TRBJ1-1, with 9 bases matching TRBD1. The CDR3 consists of 15 residues. CDR1 and CDR2 from the germline V gene are SGDLS and YYNGEE. The junction had 9 bases not matched to a gene; V was cut back by 3 bases and J by 6 bases. CDR3 loop: CASSAQGQGRPEAFF. The CDR3 DNA is TGTGCCAGCAGCGCTCAGGGACAGGGTAGGCCTGAAGCTTTCTTT.

The CDR3 DNA follows: TGTGCCAGCAAGACCGACGGGGCCAAAGAGACCCAGTACTTC. This translates into CASKTDGAKETQYF. The J gene is TRBJ2-5, the V gene TRBV2; perhaps D is TRBD1 or TRBD2 (5 bases each). This CDR3 has 14 residues. CDR1 and CDR2 from the germline V gene are SNHLY and FYNNEI. Trimming pared 7 bases from V and 3 bases from J, leaving 15 bases between.

This chain connects TRBV28 to TRBJ2-1, with 9 bases aligning to TRBD1. The CDR3 is made up of 15 amino acids. V was clipped by 4 bases and J by 9 bases; unmatched bases: 10. The germline gives CDR1 MDHEN, CDR2 SYDVKM. The CDR3 DNA sequence: TGTGCCAGCAGTTCGACCGGGACAGGGAAGAGTGAGCAGTTCTTC. It codes for CASSSTGTGKSEQFF.

This clone has just one count. V usage is TRBV28 and J usage is TRBJ2-7, with D possibly being TRBD2 (5 bases). From germline, CDR1 is MDHEN and CDR2 SYDVKM. The V gene lost 6 bases and the J gene lost 7 bases, with 13 bases spanning the gap. The CDR3 sequence is 12 residues long. CDR3: CASSPLGIEQYF. CDR3 sequence (DNA): TGTGCCAGCAGCCCACTCGGGATTGAGCAGTACTTC.

About this clone itself: Other DNA sequences in this specimen translate into the identical CDR3. The rearrangement links TRBV18 to TRBJ2-7, with 11 nucleotides matching TRBD2. CDR1 KGHSH and CDR2 LQKENI come from the germline V gene. The CDR3 spans 13 residues. J gave up 4 bases and V 5 bases, and 1 base lay outside the gene matches. CDR3 DNA sequence: TGTGCCAGCTCAACTAGCGGGAGTTACGAGCAGTACTTC. It codes for CASSTSGSYEQYF.

The chain joins TRBV7-8 to TRBJ1-3; D is unclear. This CDR3 spans 16 amino acids. Germline CDR1 and CDR2: SGHVS and FQNEAQ. The V end was cut by 1 base, the J end by 0 bases, with 10 bases between. The CDR3 loop reads CASSLVERVSGNTIYF. The DNA for the CDR3 is TGTGCCAGCAGCTTAGTAGAGCGAGTCTCTGGAAACACCATATATTTT. Complete variable domain (other parts from reference TRBV7-8 and TRBJ1-3): GAGVSQSPRYKVAKRGQDVALRCDPISGHVSLFWYQQALGQGPEFLTYFQNEAQLDKSGLPSDRFFAERPEGSVSTLKIQRTQQEDSAVYLCASSLVERVSGNTIYFGEGSWLTVV.

For the CDR3, the DNA is TGTGCCAGCAGTTTATACGGTTCCAACACCGGGGAGCTGTTTTTT. It codes for CASSLYGSNTGELFF. This chain links TRBV28 with TRBJ2-2; D uncertain. This CDR3 has 15 amino acids. V was trimmed by 1 base and J by 2 bases, leaving 8 bases between them. From germline, CDR1 is MDHEN and CDR2 SYDVKM.

CDR3 sequence reads: CASSGSKNEQYF. CDR3 nucleotide sequence: TGTGCCAGCAGCGGGAGCAAGAACGAGCAGTACTTC. The chain carries TRBV28 and TRBJ2-7, with a possible D match to TRBD2 (6 bases). The CDR3 runs to 12 residues. With 6 bases removed from V and 5 bases from J, the gap between germline ends came to 11 bases. Germline CDR1 reads MDHEN; CDR2 reads SYDVKM.

About this clone: Distinct nucleotide sequences in the sample also encode this CDR3. J is TRBJ2-3 and V is TRBV27, with 7 bases lining up with TRBD1. Germline CDR1 MNHEY, CDR2 SMNVEV (reference sequence). CDR3 length: 14 residues. Trimming took 6 bases from V and 1 from J; bases not matched to a gene: 4. CDR3 in DNA: TGTGCCAGCAGCCCAGACAGGGGCACAGATACGCAGTATTTT. Its protein is CASSPDRGTDTQYF.